This is a list of T cell receptor beta chains from one sample in a study of breast tumors, draining lymph nodes, adjacent tissues. TCRdb used MiXCR to reprocess the multiplex PCR reads, holding one entry per CDR3 protein. The sample includes 60,000 to 70,000 distinct CDR3 sequences, around three fifths of them seen just once. The specimen was breast tumor tissue. The receptors originated from a female donor with breast cancer. Some clones in this sample may be carry-over from other donors' samples. Both conserved end residues are part of each CDR3. Fields, in order: D gene, J gene, V gene, clone size, CDR3 DNA, CDR3 protein. A D gene is named only where the DNA matches it firmly. Clone size is not always given. Where it is, it says once, few, many or a class for expanded clones.

d_call: TRBD2
j_call: TRBJ2-1
v_call: TRBV15
clone_size: many
cdr3_nt: TGTGCCACCAGCAGAGCCCCGACCGGGACTAGCAATGAGCAGTTCTTC
cdr3_aa: CATSRAPTGTSNEQFF

d_call: TRBD2
j_call: TRBJ2-1
v_call: TRBV4-1
clone_size: NA
cdr3_nt: TGCGCCAGCAGCCAAGATCAGGGACTAGCGGGAGGCAATGAGCAGTTCTTC
cdr3_aa: CASSQDQGLAGGNEQFF

d_call: NA
j_call: TRBJ1-5
v_call: TRBV20-1
clone_size: many
cdr3_nt: TGCAGTGCTGGTCGAAAGAGTCAGCCCCAGCATTTT
cdr3_aa: CSAGRKSQPQHF

d_call: NA
j_call: TRBJ2-5
v_call: TRBV15
clone_size: few
cdr3_nt: TGTGCCACCAGCAGAGGGGGGGCGGCCCGGGAGACCCAGTACTTC
cdr3_aa: CATSRGGAARETQYF

d_call: TRBD1
j_call: TRBJ2-2
v_call: TRBV19
clone_size: NA
cdr3_nt: TGTGCCAGTAGTAGCCGGACAGGGATTAGCCCCGGGGAGCTGTTTTTT
cdr3_aa: CASSSRTGISPGELFF

d_call: TRBD2
j_call: TRBJ2-3
v_call: TRBV20-1
clone_size: NA
cdr3_nt: TGCAGTGCTAGCGGGGGGGCGGATACGCAGTATTTT
cdr3_aa: CSASGGADTQYF

d_call: TRBD1
j_call: TRBJ1-2
v_call: TRBV19
clone_size: NA
cdr3_nt: TGTGCCAGTGAGGGGGCCGAAGCTTTCTATGGCTACACCTTC
cdr3_aa: CASEGAEAFYGYTF

d_call: NA
j_call: TRBJ2-5
v_call: TRBV7-2
clone_size: NA
cdr3_nt: TGTGCCAGCAGCTTGATGCCGGGGGCCAGTCGGGGGACCCAGTACTTC
cdr3_aa: CASSLMPGASRGTQYF

d_call: NA
j_call: TRBJ1-5
v_call: TRBV12-3/TRBV12-4
clone_size: many
cdr3_nt: TGTGCCAGCAGCGCCGACAGCTACCAGATACCCCAGCATTTT
cdr3_aa: CASSADSYQIPQHF

d_call: NA
j_call: TRBJ2-5
v_call: TRBV20-1
clone_size: many
cdr3_nt: TGCAGTGCTAGAAGGAACGGGGATCAAGAGACCCAGTACTTC
cdr3_aa: CSARRNGDQETQYF

d_call: TRBD2
j_call: TRBJ2-5
v_call: TRBV9
clone_size: NA
cdr3_nt: TGTGCCAGCAGCGTAGCCGCCGGGGGAGCGGGGGGCGCGGAGACCCAGTACTTC
cdr3_aa: CASSVAAGGAGGAETQYF

d_call: NA
j_call: TRBJ2-6
v_call: TRBV7-2
clone_size: many
cdr3_nt: TGTGCCAGCAGCCAAATACTAGGGGGGGCCCAAGGAGGGGCCAACGTCCTGACTTTC
cdr3_aa: CASSQILGGAQGGANVLTF

d_call: TRBD2
j_call: TRBJ2-5
v_call: TRBV5-1
clone_size: many
cdr3_nt: TGCGCCAGCAGCTTTAGCGGGAGACAAGACACCCAGTACTTC
cdr3_aa: CASSFSGRQDTQYF

d_call: TRBD2
j_call: TRBJ2-6
v_call: TRBV9
clone_size: many
cdr3_nt: TGTGCCAGCAGCGCGAGGGGGGCTAGTGTAGCGGGGGGGCCTGGGGCCAACGTCCTGACTTTC
cdr3_aa: CASSARGASVAGGPGANVLTF

d_call: NA
j_call: TRBJ2-7
v_call: TRBV19
clone_size: NA
cdr3_nt: TGTGCCAGTAGGTCAGGAGGGGCAGGAACGGAAGAGCAGTACTTC
cdr3_aa: CASRSGGAGTEEQYF

d_call: NA
j_call: TRBJ2-7
v_call: TRBV7-2
clone_size: few
cdr3_nt: TGTGCCAGCAGCGGGTACAGGGGGCAGGGAGGGAGCGGGAGACCCAGACACGAGCAGTACTTC
cdr3_aa: CASSGYRGQGGSGRPRHEQYF

d_call: TRBD1
j_call: TRBJ2-7
v_call: TRBV7-8
clone_size: large
cdr3_nt: TGTGCCAGCAGCCGGACAGGGGGTTTCGAGCAGTACTTC
cdr3_aa: CASSRTGGFEQYF

d_call: NA
j_call: TRBJ2-3
v_call: TRBV10-1
clone_size: NA
cdr3_nt: TGCGCCAGCAGTGACCAGCCGGGGAGGTTGACCAGCACAGATACGCAGTATTTT
cdr3_aa: CASSDQPGRLTSTDTQYF

d_call: NA
j_call: TRBJ1-5
v_call: TRBV5-8
clone_size: many
cdr3_nt: TGTGCCAGCAGCTTGGGAATCAATCAGCCCCAGCATTTT
cdr3_aa: CASSLGINQPQHF

d_call: NA
j_call: TRBJ2-3
v_call: TRBV29-1
clone_size: NA
cdr3_nt: TGCAGCGTTCGAACAGGGCTTGGGAATACGCAGTATTTT
cdr3_aa: CSVRTGLGNTQYF

d_call: TRBD1
j_call: TRBJ2-1
v_call: TRBV20-1
clone_size: NA
cdr3_nt: TGCAGTGCCTCCGGGACAGGGGAGTTCTTC
cdr3_aa: CSASGTGEFF

d_call: NA
j_call: TRBJ1-1
v_call: TRBV5-1
clone_size: NA
cdr3_nt: TGCGCCAGCAGCTTTACCGTCCAGAAAGAAGCTTTCTTT
cdr3_aa: CASSFTVQKEAFF

d_call: NA
j_call: TRBJ1-3
v_call: TRBV20-1
clone_size: NA
cdr3_nt: TGCACCAGCTTAAGACAGGACTCTGGAAACACCATATATTTT
cdr3_aa: CTSLRQDSGNTIYF

d_call: NA
j_call: TRBJ2-3
v_call: TRBV20-1
clone_size: NA
cdr3_nt: TGCGGTGCTAGAGATCATAGCACAGGTACGCAGTATTTT
cdr3_aa: CGARDHSTGTQYF

d_call: NA
j_call: TRBJ1-6
v_call: TRBV20-1
clone_size: many
cdr3_nt: TGCAGTGCTAGATTGGCTGGGAATAATTCACCCCTCCACTTT
cdr3_aa: CSARLAGNNSPLHF

d_call: NA
j_call: TRBJ1-1
v_call: TRBV19
clone_size: NA
cdr3_nt: TGTGCCAGTATGTACGGAGGAGCCTCGAACACTGAAGCTTTCTTT
cdr3_aa: CASMYGGASNTEAFF

d_call: NA
j_call: TRBJ2-5
v_call: TRBV11-2
clone_size: NA
cdr3_nt: TGTGCCAGCAGCTTAGACTGGGACCCCCAAAAGGAGACCCAGTACTTC
cdr3_aa: CASSLDWDPQKETQYF

d_call: TRBD1
j_call: TRBJ2-5
v_call: TRBV9
clone_size: NA
cdr3_nt: TGTGCCAGCAGCGGACAGGGGGGTAAGGAAGAGACCCAGTACTTC
cdr3_aa: CASSGQGGKEETQYF

d_call: NA
j_call: TRBJ1-2
v_call: TRBV29-1
clone_size: NA
cdr3_nt: TGCAGCGTTGTAGGGCAGGGGTATGGCTACACCTTC
cdr3_aa: CSVVGQGYGYTF

d_call: NA
j_call: TRBJ2-1
v_call: TRBV5-1
clone_size: many
cdr3_nt: TGCGCCAGCAGCCGGTCCCAGGGGAATGAGCAGTTCTTC
cdr3_aa: CASSRSQGNEQFF

d_call: NA
j_call: TRBJ2-6
v_call: TRBV27
clone_size: NA
cdr3_nt: TGTGCCAGCAGTCCCGCTTTATGGGGCTCTGGGGCCAACGTCCTGACTTTC
cdr3_aa: CASSPALWGSGANVLTF

d_call: NA
j_call: TRBJ2-6
v_call: TRBV2
clone_size: medium-sized
cdr3_nt: TGTGCCAGCAGCGCACCGGGGATCAACGTCCTGACTTTC
cdr3_aa: CASSAPGINVLTF

d_call: NA
j_call: TRBJ2-1
v_call: TRBV19
clone_size: NA
cdr3_nt: TGTGCCAGTAGGGACCCCTCCACAGGTGGGGGAAATGAGCAGTTCTTC
cdr3_aa: CASRDPSTGGGNEQFF

d_call: NA
j_call: TRBJ1-1
v_call: TRBV19
clone_size: many
cdr3_nt: TGTGCCAGTAGGGTAGGGGAGCGGAACACTGAAGCTTTCTTT
cdr3_aa: CASRVGERNTEAFF

d_call: NA
j_call: TRBJ1-2
v_call: TRBV11-1
clone_size: NA
cdr3_nt: TGTGCCAGCAGCTTAGGGCCAGGGCATGGCTACACCTTC
cdr3_aa: CASSLGPGHGYTF

d_call: NA
j_call: TRBJ1-3
v_call: TRBV19
clone_size: NA
cdr3_nt: TGTGCCAGTAGTATTGGCAGGGGTGACGGAAACACCATATATTTT
cdr3_aa: CASSIGRGDGNTIYF

d_call: TRBD1
j_call: TRBJ1-2
v_call: TRBV12-3/TRBV12-4
clone_size: NA
cdr3_nt: TGTGCCAGCAGTTTAGAGACAGGGTTAGGTCCCAAGGGCTACACCTTC
cdr3_aa: CASSLETGLGPKGYTF

d_call: NA
j_call: TRBJ1-2
v_call: TRBV5-5
clone_size: NA
cdr3_nt: TGTGCCAGCAGCTTAGACAAGGGCCCAAACTATGGCTACACCTTC
cdr3_aa: CASSLDKGPNYGYTF

d_call: TRBD1
j_call: TRBJ2-5
v_call: TRBV18
clone_size: many
cdr3_nt: TGTGCCAGCTCCCCCGGGACAGCCGAAGAGACCCAGTACTTC
cdr3_aa: CASSPGTAEETQYF

d_call: TRBD2
j_call: TRBJ2-1
v_call: TRBV7-6
clone_size: NA
cdr3_nt: TGTGCCAGCAGCTTAAGAACTAGCGGGGTAAATGAGCAGTTCTTC
cdr3_aa: CASSLRTSGVNEQFF

d_call: NA
j_call: TRBJ2-2
v_call: TRBV7-2
clone_size: large
cdr3_nt: TGTGCCAGCAGCCGGACAAACCCCGGGGAGCTGTTTTTT
cdr3_aa: CASSRTNPGELFF

d_call: NA
j_call: TRBJ2-3
v_call: TRBV6-6
clone_size: many
cdr3_nt: TGTGCCAGCAGTTACGGGGCCATTGGCGCAGATACGCAGTATTTT
cdr3_aa: CASSYGAIGADTQYF

d_call: TRBD1
j_call: TRBJ2-7
v_call: TRBV7-8
clone_size: NA
cdr3_nt: TGTGCCAGCAGCCGGACAGGGATCTACGAGCAGTACTTC
cdr3_aa: CASSRTGIYEQYF

d_call: NA
j_call: TRBJ1-1
v_call: TRBV29-1
clone_size: many
cdr3_nt: TGCAGCGTTGATAGGGCTGGCAACACTGAAGCTTTCTTT
cdr3_aa: CSVDRAGNTEAFF

d_call: TRBD1
j_call: TRBJ2-7
v_call: TRBV5-4
clone_size: NA
cdr3_nt: TGTGCCAGCAGTCGAATGGACAGGGTATCCTACGAGCAGTACTTC
cdr3_aa: CASSRMDRVSYEQYF

d_call: TRBD2
j_call: TRBJ2-3
v_call: TRBV4-3
clone_size: many
cdr3_nt: TGCGCCAGCAGCCCTCAAGCGGGAGTACTAGATACGCAGTATTTT
cdr3_aa: CASSPQAGVLDTQYF

d_call: NA
j_call: TRBJ1-1
v_call: TRBV24-1
clone_size: NA
cdr3_nt: TGTGCCACCAGTGAGGGGGCCGAAGCTTTCTTT
cdr3_aa: CATSEGAEAFF

d_call: TRBD2
j_call: TRBJ2-3
v_call: TRBV19
clone_size: many
cdr3_nt: TGTGCCAGTAGTATGTGGATAGCGGGGACAGATACGCAGTATTTT
cdr3_aa: CASSMWIAGTDTQYF

d_call: NA
j_call: TRBJ2-3
v_call: TRBV6-5
clone_size: NA
cdr3_nt: TGTGCCAGCAGTCCCCCTACGGCGGGTGGCAAGCGGTATTTT
cdr3_aa: CASSPPTAGGKRYF

d_call: TRBD1
j_call: TRBJ1-2
v_call: TRBV27
clone_size: many
cdr3_nt: TGTGCCAGCAGTTTAGGGGTAGGGGACAGGGGGGGTTTCGATGGCTACACCTTC
cdr3_aa: CASSLGVGDRGGFDGYTF

d_call: NA
j_call: TRBJ2-5
v_call: TRBV24-1
clone_size: few
cdr3_nt: TGTGCCACCAGTGACTTGGAGACCCAGTACTTC
cdr3_aa: CATSDLETQYF

d_call: NA
j_call: TRBJ2-2
v_call: TRBV7-9
clone_size: NA
cdr3_nt: TGTGCCAGCAGCTCTAACCCAGGGGGGGCCGGGGAGCTGTTTTTT
cdr3_aa: CASSSNPGGAGELFF

d_call: TRBD1
j_call: TRBJ1-5
v_call: TRBV7-2
clone_size: NA
cdr3_nt: TGTGCCAGCAGCGACCGGGACAGTCGAGGTCAGCCCCAGCATTTT
cdr3_aa: CASSDRDSRGQPQHF

d_call: NA
j_call: TRBJ1-5
v_call: TRBV6-4
clone_size: NA
cdr3_nt: TGTGCCAGCAGTGATTTTCGGGGGAATAGCAATCAGCCCCAGCATTTT
cdr3_aa: CASSDFRGNSNQPQHF

d_call: NA
j_call: TRBJ1-2
v_call: TRBV19
clone_size: many
cdr3_nt: TGTGCCAGTAGCAATAAGGAACCGCGGATCTATGGCTACACCTTC
cdr3_aa: CASSNKEPRIYGYTF

d_call: NA
j_call: TRBJ1-2
v_call: TRBV20-1
clone_size: NA
cdr3_nt: TGCAGTGCTGGGAGGGAGCAGAGGTTTCAGTATGGCTACACCTTC
cdr3_aa: CSAGREQRFQYGYTF

d_call: TRBD2
j_call: TRBJ2-5
v_call: TRBV7-2
clone_size: NA
cdr3_nt: TGTGCCAGCAGCTTACCCGGGGCTAGCGGGAGGGCCGAGACCCAGTACTTC
cdr3_aa: CASSLPGASGRAETQYF